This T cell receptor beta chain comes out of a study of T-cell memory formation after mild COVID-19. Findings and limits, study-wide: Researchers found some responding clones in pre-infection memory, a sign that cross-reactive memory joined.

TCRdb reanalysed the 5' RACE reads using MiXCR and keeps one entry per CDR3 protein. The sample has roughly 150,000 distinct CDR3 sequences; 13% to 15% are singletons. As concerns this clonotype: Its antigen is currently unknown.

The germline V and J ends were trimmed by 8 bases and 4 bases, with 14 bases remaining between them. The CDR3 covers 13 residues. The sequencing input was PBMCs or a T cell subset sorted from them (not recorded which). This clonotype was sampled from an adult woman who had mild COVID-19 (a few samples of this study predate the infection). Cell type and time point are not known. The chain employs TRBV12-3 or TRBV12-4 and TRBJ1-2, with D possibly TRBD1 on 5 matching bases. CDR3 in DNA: TGTGCCAGCTGCAATACCGGGACCTATGGCTACACCTTC. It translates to CASCNTGTYGYTF.